This T cell receptor beta chain was recorded in a study of low-dose radiotherapy and immunotherapy resistance in tumors. First-strand cDNA used TRAV- and TRBV-specific primers, covering alpha and beta chains. The PCR that amplified TCRs ran for about 20 cycles, relying on a constant-region primer and a V-primer adapter. From the reads, TCRdb called clonotypes with MiXCR, one entry per CDR3 protein. The sample yields approximately 90,000 distinct CDR3 sequences, roughly a tenth seen once. A word on this clonotype: A read error is likely here: a far larger clone is one base away.

CDR3 size: 12 residues. V shed 11 bases and J 10 bases; nucleotides not matched to a gene: 10. Germline V gene data show CDR1 as ENHRY and CDR2 as SYGVKD. Time point denoted: before trial treatment. Low-dose radiotherapy and low-dose cyclophosphamide, together with aspirin, ipilimumab and nivolumab, were given to donors. Advanced solid tumors without tumor-infiltrating lymphocytes were required for inclusion. The receptor comes from a male donor with prostate cancer. V usage is TRBV10-3 and J usage is TRBJ2-1; 8 bases are shared with TRBD1. Sequencing used PBMCs, obtained before treatment. The CDR3 DNA reads as TGTGCCTCGGGACAGGATCCCTACGAGCAGTTCTTC. As protein: CASGQDPYEQFF.